One and the same sample provided the 3 T cell receptor beta chains below, sequenced in a study of T cell responses to AZD1222 COVID-19 vaccine. Assay: immunoSEQ multiplex PCR; the TCRdb copy retains only in-frame clones and omits some. The table records around 89,000 clones, about nine tenths of them present only once. Sequencing used peripheral blood, obtained on day 0 of AZD1222 vaccination. The source of these receptors is an adult in good health.

The V call is TRBV7-2, the J call TRBJ2-3; D ambiguous. There are 15 residues in the CDR3. Between the trimmed V and J ends, which lost 1 base and 4 bases, there was a span of 12 bases. Germline values: CDR1 SGHTA, CDR2 FQGNSA. CDR3 loop: CASSLVGPGSDTQYF. DNA of the CDR3: TGTGCCAGCAGCTTAGTTGGCCCGGGTTCAGATACGCAGTATTTT.

The chain uses TRBV3-1 (or the pseudogene TRBV3-2) and TRBJ1-1; D gene uncertain. Trimming took off 4 bases at V and 0 bases at J, with 15 bases between the two ends. CDR3 size: 16 residues. Germline lookup yields CDR1 LGHDT and CDR2 YNNKEL (reference sequence). The CDR3: CASSPNIGAVNTEAFF. Here the CDR3 DNA reads TGTGCCAGCAGCCCGAACATCGGCGCGGTGAACACTGAAGCTTTCTTT.

This chain connects TRBV6-5 to TRBJ1-4; D is uncertain. This CDR3 spans 14 amino acids. Germline CDR1 MNHEY, CDR2 SVGAGI. Between the trimmed V and J ends, which lost 5 bases and 8 bases, there was a span of 15 bases. CDR3 sequence reads: CASSPRWVSEKLFF. CDR3 in DNA: TGTGCCAGCAGTCCTCGGTGGGTAAGCGAAAAACTGTTTTTT.